The clone carrying this T cell receptor beta chain came up many times. Its antigen is unknown. These data belong to a study of T cell repertoires in cytomegalovirus infection. Study-level information: HLA-B-restricted CMV epitopes that are well studied were used alongside recently identified HLA-C-restricted ones. Public TCR beta signatures were indicative of both CMV infection and a matching HLA type. Study findings and constraints: Public TCR beta family frequency separated CMV-and-HLA carriers, including in an independent cohort.

The germline CDR1 and CDR2 sequences are SGHVS and FQNEAQ. The CDR3 is made up of 18 amino acids. Losses at the gene ends were 0 bases for V and 4 bases for J; bases not matched to a gene: 9. MiXCR, run by TCRdb on the reads, gives a single entry per CDR3 protein. The profile shows under 350,000 distinct CDR3 sequences, 20% to 25% of them singletons. This specimen consisted of cultured PBMCs, obtained from culture after CMV antigen stimulation. The receptor's source is a human donor in good health (CMV status not recorded). Some clones in this sample may be carry-over from other donors' samples. The chain joins TRBV7-8 to TRBJ2-3, with 11 positions matching TRBD2. CDR3 residues: CASSLARLAGLLADTQYF. The DNA for the CDR3 is TGTGCCAGCAGCTTAGCGAGACTAGCGGGGCTCTTAGCAGATACGCAGTATTTT. Full variable domain (outside the CDR3, taken from reference TRBV7-8 and TRBJ2-3): GAGVSQSPRYKVAKRGQDVALRCDPISGHVSLFWYQQALGQGPEFLTYFQNEAQLDKSGLPSDRFFAERPEGSVSTLKIQRTQQEDSAVYLCASSLARLAGLLADTQYFGPGTRLTVL.